Below are 20 T cell receptor beta chains sequenced from a single sample in a study of cytomegalovirus exposure and HLA in healthy donors. This PCR relied on a set of 60 Vbeta primers and 13 Jbeta primers. TCRdb's table, derived via immunoSEQ multiplex PCR, lists solely in-frame clones and lacks some. The sample records 90,000 to 120,000 clones, under 80% being singletons. Sequencing was carried out using PBMCs. These receptor sequences come from a woman aged 40 to 55 in good health and CMV-seropositive.

V usage is TRBV10-1 and J usage is TRBJ1-6, with 10 bases matching TRBD1. Germline CDR1 is WNHNN and CDR2 is SYGVQD (reference sequence). The CDR3 is 14 residues long. V was clipped by 4 bases and J by 10 bases; unmatched bases: 4. The DNA of the CDR3 is TGCGCCAGCAGTGTTCCGGGACAGGGGTCACCCCTCCACTTT. Translating it yields CASSVPGQGSPLHF.

The J gene is TRBJ1-5, the V gene TRBV2, with 7 bases identical to TRBD1. Trimming at V came to 5 bases and at J to 0 bases, leaving 4 bases not matched to a gene. Germline loops: CDR1 SNHLY, CDR2 FYNNEI. The CDR3 length is 15 residues. As DNA, the CDR3 is TGTGCCAGCAGTACACAGGGGACTAGCAATCAGCCCCAGCATTTT. Protein product: CASSTQGTSNQPQHF.

The rearrangement joins TRBV6-6 to TRBJ2-7; 14 bases align to TRBD2. The CDR3 covers 15 residues. Looked up from germline, CDR1 is MNHNY and CDR2 is SVGAGI (reference sequence). After removal of 2 bases from V and 6 bases from J, the junction contained 3 bases not matched to a gene. The CDR3 coding sequence is TGTGCCAGCAGTTACGGGACTAGCGGGGGAGGCGAGCAGTACTTC. Residues: CASSYGTSGGGEQYF.

V is TRBV6-6 and J is TRBJ1-5; TRBD1 aligns across 11 bases. V lost 5 bases to trimming and J lost 4 bases; unmatched junction nucleotides: 7. CDR1 is MNHNY and CDR2 is SVGAGI in the germline V gene (reference sequence). CDR3 size: 16 residues. The CDR3 bases are TGTGCCAGCAGTACCTCCGGGACAGGGGGTAATCAGCCCCAGCATTTT. This codes for CASSTSGTGGNQPQHF.

A few counts support this clone. This rearrangement joins TRBV19 to TRBJ2-2, with 9 bases matching TRBD1. J lost 2 bases, V lost 3 bases, and 1 base had no gene match. The CDR3 extends over 15 amino acids. CDR1 and CDR2 from the germline V gene are LNHDA and SQIVND (reference sequence). The CDR3 protein is CASSMTGGNTGELFF. The CDR3, as DNA: TGTGCCAGTAGTATGACAGGGGGAAACACCGGGGAGCTGTTTTTT.

In its sample, this clone was seen a few times. V is TRBV6-1 and J is TRBJ2-5; 8 bases line up with TRBD1. The CDR3 spans 16 residues. Per the germline V gene, CDR1 is MNHNS and CDR2 is SASEGT. The ends lost 1 base at V and 1 base at J; junction bases unmatched: 5. The DNA for the CDR3 is TGTGCCAGCAGTGAAGGGACAGGGAACGTCCAAGAGACCCAGTACTTC. This encodes CASSEGTGNVQETQYF.

The chain joins TRBV5-4 to TRBJ1-2, with TRBD1 matching 7 bases. The CDR3 is 15 amino acids. Trimming took 6 bases from V and 4 from J; bases not matched to a gene: 12. Germline V gives CDR1 SGHNT, CDR2 YYREEE (reference sequence). The CDR3 loop is CASTLGGQSSYGYTF. DNA of the CDR3: TGTGCCAGCACCCTAGGGGGACAGAGCTCCTATGGCTACACCTTC.

The chain recombines TRBV5-1 with TRBJ2-3, with 8 bases that match TRBD1. The CDR3 contains 17 residues. V lost 0 bases and J lost 1; bases outside the gene matches: 7. Germline values: CDR1 SGHRS, CDR2 YFSETQ. Written as DNA, the CDR3 is TGCGCCAGCAGCTTGGCAGGGGGCGGAGTGGGCACAGATACGCAGTATTTT. Translation: CASSLAGGGVGTDTQYF.

The rearrangement links TRBV4-1 to TRBJ2-5; D not certain. This CDR3 has 13 amino acids. With 3 bases removed from V and 5 bases from J, the gap between germline ends came to 10 bases. The germline V gene has CDR1 MGHRA and CDR2 YSYEKL. CDR3 coding DNA: TGCGCCAGCAGCCAGGCACCGTGGGAGACCCAGTACTTC. Its translation is CASSQAPWETQYF.

This sequence joins TRBV14 and TRBJ1-2; D ambiguous. CDR1 SGHDN and CDR2 FVKESK come from the germline V gene. The CDR3 runs to 15 residues. Trimming cost V 0 bases and J 11 bases, with 19 bases left between them. The CDR3: CASSQDQRETEGYTF. CDR3 sequence (DNA): TGTGCCAGCAGCCAAGATCAACGGGAAACGGAGGGATACACCTTC.

This clone has a single count. The gene calls are TRBV5-1 and TRBJ2-2, with 9 bases identical to TRBD1. With 0 bases clipped from V and 5 bases from J, the junction kept 5 bases outside the gene matches. The V gene's germline CDR1 is SGHRS and CDR2 YFSETQ. The CDR3 spans 16 residues. This chain's CDR3 is CASSLAGTGITGELFF. The CDR3, as DNA: TGCGCCAGCAGCTTGGCGGGGACAGGGATTACCGGGGAGCTGTTTTTT.

This rearrangement joins TRBV10-3 to TRBJ1-1; 10 nucleotides match TRBD1. The CDR3 contains 14 residues. The V gene's germline CDR1 is ENHRY and CDR2 SYGVKD. The junction had 8 bases not matched to a gene; V was cut back by 6 bases and J by 7 bases. CDR3 loop: CAISPRTGGGEAFF. The CDR3 bases are TGTGCCATCAGCCCTCGGACAGGGGGAGGTGAAGCTTTCTTT.

V gene TRBV2 combines with J gene TRBJ2-3; TRBD1 matches at 9 bases. This CDR3 region has 15 residues. Germline V gene sequence: CDR1 SNHLY, CDR2 FYNNEI. The V and J ends lost 4 bases and 1 base, in that order; junction bases with no gene match: 3. The chain's CDR3 is CASSVGDRGTDTQYF. The DNA of the CDR3 is TGTGCCAGCAGTGTGGGGGACAGGGGCACAGATACGCAGTATTTT.

This clone was seen a handful of times. The rearrangement links TRBV27 to TRBJ1-5; no definite D call. This CDR3 region has 15 residues. Trimming took 1 base from V and 5 from J, leaving 12 bases between them. The germline V gene encodes CDR1 MNHEY and CDR2 SMNVEV (reference sequence). As DNA, the CDR3 is TGTGCCAGCAGTTTATATTCCCAGCGGTATCAGCCCCAGCATTTT. Translated: CASSLYSQRYQPQHF.

J is TRBJ2-1 and V is TRBV18, with D hard to call. Germline V gene lookup returns CDR1 KGHSH and CDR2 LQKENI. V lost 2 bases to trimming and J lost 1 base, with 6 bases between them. CDR3 length equals 14 residues. The CDR3 reads CASSPTESYNEQFF. CDR3 bases: TGTGCCAGCTCACCAACAGAGTCCTACAATGAGCAGTTCTTC.

V and J are TRBV7-8 and TRBJ1-1, with 10 bases fitting TRBD1. The CDR3 totals 17 residues. J was trimmed by 0 bases and V by 0 bases; bases with no gene match: 4. Per germline, CDR1 SGHVS and CDR2 FQNEAQ. The CDR3 is CASSLATGGLLNTEAFF. The CDR3 DNA follows: TGTGCCAGCAGCTTAGCGACAGGGGGCCTTTTGAACACTGAAGCTTTCTTT.

The V call is TRBV6-5, the J call TRBJ2-3, with D maybe TRBD1 (5 bases). The CDR3 runs 15 residues. Per germline, CDR1 MNHEY and CDR2 SVGAGI. V lost 0 bases to trimming and J lost 1 base, with 8 bases between them. The CDR3 reads CASSYSGPGTDTQYF. Written as DNA, the CDR3 is TGTGCCAGCAGTTACTCGGGGCCGGGCACAGATACGCAGTATTTT.

This chain links TRBV5-1 with TRBJ2-7; 7 bases map to TRBD1. Germline-derived CDR1 and CDR2 are SGHRS and YFSETQ. The CDR3 runs to 15 residues. V shed 1 base and J 2 bases; nucleotides not matched to a gene: 6. CDR3 region: CASSLLGTGAYEQYF. The CDR3 coding sequence is TGCGCCAGCAGCTTGTTGGGAACAGGGGCCTACGAGCAGTACTTC.

The chain links TRBV5-1 to TRBJ1-4, with 9 positions matching TRBD1. Germline V lookup: CDR1 SGHRS, CDR2 YFSETQ. J gave up 6 bases and V 3 bases, and 3 bases lay outside the gene matches. The CDR3 extends over 14 amino acids. The CDR3 bases are TGCGCCAGCAGCTCACAGGGGGCATATGAAAAACTGTTTTTT. Residues: CASSSQGAYEKLFF.

This clone was seen a handful of times. This rearrangement joins TRBV5-1 to TRBJ1-1; 9 nucleotides line up with TRBD1. The CDR3 has 14 amino acids. From germline, CDR1 is SGHRS and CDR2 YFSETQ. V shed 4 bases and J 8 bases; nucleotides not matched to a gene: 9. The CDR3 nucleotides read TGCGCCAGCAGCCTACCTACAGGGGGCACAGAAGCTTTCTTT. It yields the protein CASSLPTGGTEAFF. The complete variable domain, with remaining parts taken from reference TRBV5-1 and TRBJ1-1, reads KAGVTQTPRYLIKTRGQQVTLSCSPISGHRSVSWYQQTPGQGLQFLFEYFSETQRNKGNFPGRFSGRQFSNSRSEMNVSTLELGDSALYLCASSLPTGGTEAFFGQGTRLTVV.